This T cell receptor (beta chain) was observed in a study of Ad26.COV2.S vaccination and SARS-CoV-2 variants (dated by TCRdb to the early 2020s). The study in broad terms: Vaccine-arm donors were drawn from COV1001, a multicentre, randomized, double-blind, placebo-controlled phase I-IIa trial of Ad26.COV2.S in healthy adults. Trial participants were randomized into five groups of five: low-dose or high-dose Ad26.COV2.S given once or twice, or placebo on both occasions. Investigators remained blinded to trial group allocation during experiments and outcome assessment. Ad26.COV2.S was given intramuscularly at 5x10^10 or 1x10^11 viral particles, as a single shot or as two shots 56 days apart. The specificity and breadth of SARS-CoV-2-reactive T cell receptors after Ad26.COV2.S vaccination were assessed by TCRbeta repertoire sequencing. A total of approximately 30 samples were included in the TCR-sequenced set, comprising around 19 Ad26.COV2.S vaccine recipients, 5 placebo recipients and 8 SARS-CoV-2 convalescent individuals.

The treatment or condition label for this specimen denotes: 15 to 20 received Ad26.COV2.S at low or high dose, single or two shots; about 5 received placebo; per-sample allocation not given. Repertoires of vaccine and placebo recipients were sequenced from samples collected on day 63 after the first injection. Between 29 July and 7 August 2020, Cohort 1b enrolled around 25 adults aged 18-55 years at one site in Boston, USA. Ad26.COV2.S was a replication-incompetent adenovirus type 26 vector expressing a prefusion-stabilized SARS-CoV-2 spike protein from the original Wuhan strain. What the work shows at the level of the full study, not this receptor alone: It was noted by the authors that total T cell responses may have been underestimated by the TCR breadth and depth analyses. Ad26.COV2.S recipients had higher spike-specific TCR breadth than placebo recipients (P = 0.0014). Vaccine and placebo recipients had similar non-spike TCR breadth, a finding consistent with the vaccine containing only spike. Substantial breadth of spike-specific CD8+ and CD4+ T cell responses was reported after vaccination. The study was not powered to compare responses between vaccine doses or regimens.

For this clone: Its antigen is still unknown. No much larger clone is present one base from it, and per-base qualities are unavailable.

V is cut by 0 bases and J by 2 bases, and the space between the germline ends is 8 bases. Including the terminal cysteine and phenylalanine, the CDR3 comprises 14 residues. Here the CDR3 DNA is all that survives: 42 bases in frame from base 1. CDR1 and CDR2, per the germline V gene, are LGHNA and YNFKEQ. The immunoSEQ Assay was used to sequence TCRbeta CDR3 regions. After extraction, genomic DNA underwent amplification by bias-controlled multiplex PCR, followed by high-throughput sequencing. As for how the authors treated the data: Collapsing and filtering of sequences were performed to quantify the absolute abundance of each unique TCRbeta CDR3 region. T cell fraction was estimated by normalizing TCRbeta template counts to usable DNA, with usable DNA measured through amplification of reference genes found in all nucleated cells. Repertoire TCRs were annotated as SARS-CoV-2-specific when V gene, CDR3 amino acid sequence and J gene were exactly matched to a known reactive TCR set. The reference SARS-CoV-2 TCR set was obtained from MIRA and was filtered for enrichment in COVID-19-positive ImmuneCODE repertoires, whereby public or cross-reactive TCRs were removed. Based on the MIRA antigens, annotated TCRs were further analysed at the level of specific ORF or position within ORF. Depth was the summed frequency of annotated unique rearrangements, while breadth was defined as annotated unique rearrangements over total unique productive rearrangements. Two-sided Wilcoxon rank-sum tests were used to compare TCR breadth between groups. The source is immuneACCESS, and TCRdb retained only in-frame sequences with V and J called. Part of the clones is not carried over; for the studies checked, unresolved V genes explain less than half of this, and the remainder is unexplained. The V and J calls and clone size were taken over from that table, and D and trimming were inferred from the DNA. The sample yields hundreds of thousands of clones; roughly 87% were counted once. The top ten clones comprise approximately 3.6% of the sample.

Recombination connected TRBV4-2 to TRBJ2-7, with the D gene not confidently named. The sequence was obtained from a person between 18 and 65 years old who received the Ad26.COV2.S COVID-19 vaccine or a placebo. The material sequenced was peripheral blood, taken in a trial of Ad26.COV2.S vaccine versus placebo. The DNA sequence is as follows: TGTGCCAGCAGCCAAGAATGGACCACCTACGAGCAGTACTTC. Translated, this gives CASSQEWTTYEQYF.